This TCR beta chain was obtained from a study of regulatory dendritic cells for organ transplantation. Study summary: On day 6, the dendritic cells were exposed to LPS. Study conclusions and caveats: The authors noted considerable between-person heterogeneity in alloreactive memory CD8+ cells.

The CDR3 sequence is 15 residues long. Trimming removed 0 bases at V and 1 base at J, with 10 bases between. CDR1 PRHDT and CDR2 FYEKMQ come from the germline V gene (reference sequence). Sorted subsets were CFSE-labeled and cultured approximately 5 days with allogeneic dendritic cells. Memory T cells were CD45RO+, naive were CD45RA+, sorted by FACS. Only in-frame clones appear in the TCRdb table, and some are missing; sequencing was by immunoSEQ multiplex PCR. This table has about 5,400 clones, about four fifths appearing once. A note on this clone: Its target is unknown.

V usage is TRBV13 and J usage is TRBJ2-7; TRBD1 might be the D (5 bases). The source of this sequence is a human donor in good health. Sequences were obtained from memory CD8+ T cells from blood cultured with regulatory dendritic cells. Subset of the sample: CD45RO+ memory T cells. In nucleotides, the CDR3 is TGTGCCAGCAGCTTAGGTACAGGAACTTCCTACGAGCAGTACTTC. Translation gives CASSLGTGTSYEQYF.